The 3 T cell receptor beta chains below all came from one sample that was sequenced in a study of T cell responses to AZD1222 COVID-19 vaccine (dated by TCRdb to 2020 to 2022). Libraries came from the immunoSEQ multiplex PCR assay. As stored in TCRdb, this immuneACCESS dataset retains in-frame rearrangements with V and J assigned. A fraction of the clones does not appear; measured against another copy, unresolved V genes explain less than half of the discrepancy, and the remainder lacks a known reason. The sample has 150,000 to 200,000 clones on record, more than 75% of them singletons. Of the sample, less than 3% falls within the top ten clones. Reading the label with the study, this specimen's time point is: baseline before first vaccination. This specimen's treatment or condition label, per the study, means: meningococcal conjugate vaccine given as trial control. The sequenced sample was peripheral blood, obtained on day 0 of MenACWY control vaccination. The source of these receptors is an adult in good health.

This chain links TRBV7-2 with TRBJ1-2; TRBD1 is a possible D gene (5 bases). The V gene's germline CDR1 is SGHTA and CDR2 FQGNSA. The V end was cut by 1 base, the J end by 4 bases, with 10 bases between. The CDR3 covers 14 residues. Here the CDR3 reads CASSLGGGAYGYTF. In DNA form, the CDR3 reads TGTGCCAGCAGCTTAGGGGGCGGCGCCTATGGCTACACCTTC.

The chain combines TRBV23-1 with TRBJ2-2, with 7 bases fitting TRBD2. TRBV23-1 is recorded as an ORF, its role being uncertain. The CDR3 is 16 residues long. V trimming: 0 bases; J trimming: 1 base; junction bases outside the gene matches: 2. CDR3 DNA sequence: TGCGCCAGCAGTCAATCTAAGCGGGAGAACACCGGGGAGCTGTTTTTT. Translated: CASSQSKRENTGELFF.

V and J are TRBV10-3 and TRBJ2-5, with 16 nucleotides matching TRBD2. The germline CDR1 and CDR2 sequences are ENHRY and SYGVKD. The trim removed 8 bases at V and 5 bases at J, leaving 5 bases unmatched. The CDR3 extends over 15 amino acids. CDR3 protein: CAIGGLAGGTETQYF. CDR3 DNA: TGTGCCATCGGGGGACTAGCGGGAGGGACGGAGACCCAGTACTTC.